These 24 T cell receptor beta chains came from one sample sequenced in a study of blood T cell repertoires in COVID-19. Clones were sequenced by immunoSEQ multiplex PCR, and TCRdb holds only the in-frame ones, with some missing. The table includes about 180,000 clones, around 87% detected once. The sample taken for sequencing was peripheral blood. These receptors were taken from a man aged 35 to 55 with active or convalescent COVID-19.

The chain links TRBV5-6 to TRBJ1-2, with 7 bases lining up with TRBD1. Trimming at V came to 3 bases and at J to 8 bases, leaving 7 bases not matched to a gene. The CDR3 has 13 amino acids. CDR1 is SGHDT and CDR2 is YYEEEE in the germline V gene. CDR3 sequence (DNA): TGTGCCAGCAGCTCGGACAGGAAGAGGGGCTACACCTTC. It codes for CASSSDRKRGYTF.

This rearrangement joins TRBV15 to TRBJ1-5, with 7 bases aligning to TRBD1. There are 15 residues in the CDR3. Germline trimming cut 1 base from V and 7 bases from J; bases unmatched to any gene: 7. The germline CDR1 and CDR2 sequences are LNHNV and YYDKDF (reference sequence). For the CDR3, the DNA is TGTGCCACCAGCAGAGGTCAGGGGGTTGGGCAGCCCCAGCATTTT. Its translation: CATSRGQGVGQPQHF.

CDR3 sequence reads: CASSPSRFWTQYF. CDR3 DNA: TGTGCCAGCAGCCCCTCTAGGTTTTGGACCCAGTACTTC. The rearrangement uses TRBV5-6 and TRBJ2-5; D call uncertain. CDR3 size: 13 residues. The germline CDR1 and CDR2 sequences are SGHDT and YYEEEE. The V gene lost 4 bases and the J gene lost 7 bases, with 14 bases spanning the gap.

The chain links TRBV9 to TRBJ1-5, with TRBD1 matching over 7 bases. The CDR3 sequence is 14 residues long. Trimming at V came to 4 bases and at J to 3 bases, leaving 4 bases not matched to a gene. CDR1 is SGDLS, CDR2 YYNGEE, per germline. The chain's CDR3 is CASSTGTVNQPQHF. CDR3 nucleotide sequence: TGTGCCAGCAGCACCGGGACAGTCAATCAGCCCCAGCATTTT.

This clone has just one count. This rearrangement joins TRBV19 to TRBJ1-5; 12 bases are a match to TRBD1. The CDR3 sequence is 15 residues long. V shed 4 bases and J 7 bases; nucleotides not matched to a gene: 5. The germline V gene encodes CDR1 LNHDA and CDR2 SQIVND (reference sequence). The CDR3 coding sequence is TGTGCCAGTAGTAGATCCGGGACAGGGGGCCAGCCCCAGCATTTT. Translation: CASSRSGTGGQPQHF.

The V and J genes are TRBV5-4 and TRBJ2-5; 7 nucleotides match TRBD2. Germline CDR1 reads SGHNT; CDR2 reads YYREEE (reference sequence). Trimming at V came to 1 base and at J to 5 bases, leaving 8 bases not matched to a gene. CDR3 length equals 15 residues. CDR3 sequence reads: CASSLRLAGGETQYF. CDR3 DNA: TGTGCCAGCAGCTTGAGGTTAGCGGGTGGGGAGACCCAGTACTTC.

The CDR3 is CASSTTSGGPGEQFF. The CDR3 DNA is TGTGCCAGTAGCACGACTAGCGGGGGACCTGGTGAGCAGTTCTTC. This chain connects TRBV19 to TRBJ2-1; 12 positions agree with TRBD2. The V gene's germline CDR1 is LNHDA and CDR2 SQIVND (reference sequence). Trimming cost V 6 bases and J 9 bases; bases outside gene matches: 9. The CDR3 is 15 amino acids. The entire variable domain, with the rest obtained from reference TRBV19 and TRBJ2-1, is as follows: DGGITQSPKYLFRKEGQNVTLSCEQNLNHDAMYWYRQDPGQGLRLIYYSQIVNDFQKGDIAEGYSVSREKKESFPLTVTSAQKNPTAFYLCASSTTSGGPGEQFFGPGTRLTVL.

In this sample, this clone turned up a few times. The chain joins TRBV4-3 to TRBJ1-2; tentative D call: TRBD1 (5 bases). The V and J ends lost 1 base and 8 bases respectively, with 11 bases between them. Germline lookup yields CDR1 LGHNA and CDR2 YSLEER. The CDR3 extends over 13 amino acids. As DNA, the CDR3 is TGCGCCAGCAGCCAAGGACAGATGGGGGGCTACACCTTC. This encodes CASSQGQMGGYTF.

The genes are TRBV6-5 and TRBJ2-7, with 8 bases identical to TRBD1. From germline, CDR1 is MNHEY and CDR2 SVGAGI. The CDR3 length is 15 residues. With 4 bases clipped from V and 0 bases from J, the junction kept 5 bases outside the gene matches. The CDR3 DNA is TGTGCCAGCAGTTCCCTGGGACAGGCCTCCTACGAGCAGTACTTC. Translated, it gives CASSSLGQASYEQYF.

The rearrangement joins TRBV6-2 or TRBV6-3 to TRBJ1-2; D is unclear. Germline assignment: CDR1 MNHEY and CDR2 SVGEGT. V lost 4 bases and J lost 2, with 2 bases in between. This CDR3 region has 11 residues. CDR3 in amino acids: CASSLNYGYTF. The CDR3 DNA reads as TGTGCCAGCAGTTTAAACTATGGCTACACCTTC.

The chain links TRBV3-1 (or the pseudogene TRBV3-2) to TRBJ2-2; D ambiguous. Germline assignment: CDR1 LGHDT and CDR2 YNNKEL (reference sequence). The CDR3 is made up of 12 amino acids. Trimming removed 6 bases at V and 6 bases at J, with 8 bases between. As DNA, the CDR3 is TGTGCCAGCAGTTCTAGTTCCGGGGAGCTGTTTTTT. This encodes CASSSSSGELFF.

The chain couples TRBV7-8 to TRBJ1-1; weak D call: TRBD1 (6 bases). The V gene lost 1 base and the J gene lost 6 bases, with 21 bases spanning the gap. From germline, CDR1 is SGHVS and CDR2 FQNEAQ. The CDR3 is made up of 17 amino acids. The CDR3 reads CASSLVDGGALGSEAFF. CDR3 nucleotides: TGTGCCAGCAGCTTAGTCGATGGGGGGGCGCTGGGTTCTGAAGCTTTCTTT.

The chain couples TRBV28 to TRBJ2-4, with D unclear. The V and J ends lost 5 bases and 5 bases respectively, with 10 bases between them. The CDR3 extends over 13 amino acids. Germline lookup yields CDR1 MDHEN and CDR2 SYDVKM. The CDR3 DNA sequence: TGTGCCAGCAGTCCCTCCGGAGAAAACATTCAGTACTTC. Translation gives CASSPSGENIQYF.

The V gene is TRBV7-2, the J gene TRBJ2-1, with a weak D call TRBD2 (5 bases). Germline loops: CDR1 SGHTA, CDR2 FQGNSA. The CDR3 covers 15 residues. Trimming shortened V by 5 bases and J by 6 bases, and 17 bases separated the two germline ends. CDR3 sequence reads: CASSTILSAGNEQFF. DNA for the CDR3: TGTGCCAGCAGCACCATCTTGTCGGCGGGCAATGAGCAGTTCTTC. The whole variable domain, filled in from reference TRBV7-2 and TRBJ2-1, reads GAGVSQSPSNKVTEKGKDVELRCDPISGHTALYWYRQSLGQGLEFLIYFQGNSAPDKSGLPSDRFSAERTGGSVSTLTIQRTQQEDSAVYLCASSTILSAGNEQFFGPGTRLTVL.

This chain links TRBV27 with TRBJ1-5, with D maybe TRBD1 (6 bases). V shed 5 bases and J shed 2 bases, with 16 bases lying between them. This CDR3 has 16 amino acids. CDR1 is MNHEY, CDR2 SMNVEV, per germline (reference sequence). In nucleotides, the CDR3 is TGTGCCAGCAGTCTCCGGGGAGGGGGACGCAATCAGCCCCAGCATTTT. Its protein product is CASSLRGGGRNQPQHF.

V gene TRBV2 combines with J gene TRBJ1-1, with no clear D. Germline V gives CDR1 SNHLY, CDR2 FYNNEI. V was clipped by 4 bases and J by 5 bases, with 11 bases between them. CDR3 length: 13 amino acids. As DNA, the CDR3 is TGTGCCAGCAGTGGCCAACGCGGAACTGAAGCTTTCTTT. Translating it yields CASSGQRGTEAFF.

The chain employs TRBV13 and TRBJ1-2; maybe TRBD1 (5 bases). CDR3 size: 13 residues. Germline CDR1 is PRHDT and CDR2 is FYEKMQ (reference sequence). V was clipped by 1 base and J by 8 bases, with 11 bases between them. CDR3 loop: CASSLVGVDGYTF. CDR3 nucleotide sequence: TGTGCCAGCAGCTTAGTAGGGGTGGACGGCTACACCTTC.

The chain joins TRBV4-2 to TRBJ2-7; 8 bases match TRBD2. CDR1 and CDR2 from the germline V gene are LGHNA and YNFKEQ. The CDR3 sequence is 16 residues long. Trimming took 6 bases from V and 0 from J; bases not matched to a gene: 10. CDR3 loop: CASRFAAGDTSYEQYF. CDR3 in DNA: TGTGCCAGCAGGTTTGCAGCGGGGGATACCTCCTACGAGCAGTACTTC.

The chain recombines TRBV11-2 with TRBJ1-1; D possibly corresponds to TRBD1 (5 bases). There are 15 residues in the CDR3. CDR1 is SGHAT and CDR2 is FQNNGV in the germline V gene. The ends were cut back, 5 bases at V and 6 bases at J, with 19 bases in the middle. The DNA of the CDR3 is TGTGCCAGCAGCCCAAAGACGGGAGGGGTAGCTGAAGCTTTCTTT. It codes for CASSPKTGGVAEAFF.

The rearrangement links TRBV19 to TRBJ2-7; maybe TRBD1 (6 bases). The CDR3 has 17 amino acids. V lost 3 bases and J 6 bases, leaving 24 bases between the germline ends. The germline gives CDR1 LNHDA, CDR2 SQIVND (reference sequence). The CDR3 region is CASSISLMTQGIGEQYF. CDR3 nucleotide sequence: TGTGCCAGTAGTATTTCCCTCATGACACAGGGAATCGGCGAGCAGTACTTC.

The chain employs TRBV6-2 or TRBV6-3 and TRBJ2-7, with D tentatively TRBD1 (5 bases). V shed 4 bases and J shed 3 bases, with 13 bases lying between them. CDR1 and CDR2 (germline): MNHEY, SVGEGT. CDR3 size: 14 residues. CDR3 in amino acids: CASSLDQGSYEQYF. CDR3 nucleotide sequence: TGTGCCAGCAGTTTGGACCAGGGCAGCTACGAGCAGTACTTC.

The chain is built from TRBV7-9 and TRBJ1-1, with a weak D call TRBD1 (5 bases). Trimming left V 1 base short and J 0 bases short, with 15 bases between. Germline CDR1 SEHNR, CDR2 FQNEAQ (reference sequence). This CDR3 is built from 17 residues. The CDR3 loop is CASSLGAGRLMNTEAFF. The DNA of the CDR3 is TGTGCCAGCAGCTTAGGGGCAGGGCGTTTGATGAACACTGAAGCTTTCTTT.

This rearrangement joins TRBV30 to TRBJ1-5; the D is unclear. V shed 1 base and J shed 1 base, with 14 bases lying between them. This CDR3 is 16 amino acids long. CDR1 GTSNPN and CDR2 SVGIG come from the germline V gene (reference sequence). The CDR3 loop reads CAWSDLGLLSNQPQHF. CDR3 sequence (DNA): TGTGCCTGGAGTGATTTAGGACTCCTAAGCAATCAGCCCCAGCATTTT.

The chain joins TRBV6-1 to TRBJ1-1; TRBD1 agrees at 8 bases. V gave up 2 bases and J gave up 1 base; unmatched junction bases: 3. The CDR3 contains 15 residues. The germline CDR1 and CDR2 sequences are MNHNS and SASEGT. Here the CDR3 reads CASSELGTGNTEAFF. The CDR3 DNA reads TGTGCCAGCAGTGAATTGGGGACAGGGAACACTGAAGCTTTCTTT.